Listed below are T cell receptor beta chains from one sample, sequenced in a study of blood T cell repertoires in COVID-19. Sequencing was performed with immunoSEQ multiplex PCR; in TCRdb, only in-frame clones are kept and a portion is missing. The table has over 130,000 clones, around 90% seen once. Material: peripheral blood. Receptor source: a woman over 75 with acute or convalescent COVID-19. Each CDR3 is given with its conserved first and last residue. D genes are given only for firm matches. The size of a clone is reported for some rows only, either as once, few or many, or as a class for expanded clones.

V	J	size	D	CDR3	DNA
TRBV27	TRBJ1-2	once	TRBD1	CASSISGGPYGYTF	TGTGCCAGCAGTATATCAGGGGGCCCCTATGGCTACACCTTC
TRBV11-2	TRBJ2-3	.	TRBD2	CASSLKLAGGQVDTQYF	TGTGCCAGCAGCTTAAAACTAGCGGGGGGGCAGGTAGATACGCAGTATTTT
TRBV5-1	TRBJ1-5	.	TRBD1	CASSPGTGSQPQHF	TGCGCCAGCAGCCCCGGGACAGGTAGTCAGCCCCAGCATTTT
TRBV19	TRBJ2-1	once	.	CASRYRGGRSYNEQFF	TGTGCCAGTAGATACAGGGGAGGAAGGAGCTACAATGAGCAGTTCTTC
TRBV15	TRBJ1-2	once	TRBD1	CATSLRTGDFNYGYTF	TGTGCCACCAGCTTGCGAACAGGGGACTTTAACTATGGCTACACCTTC
TRBV19	TRBJ2-7	.	TRBD1	CASSTRTGGPYEQYF	TGTGCCAGTAGTACTAGGACAGGGGGGCCCTACGAGCAGTACTTC
TRBV5-1	TRBJ1-2	.	.	CASSSTLQGYGYTF	TGCGCCAGCAGCTCTACTTTGCAGGGCTATGGCTACACCTTC
TRBV5-6	TRBJ2-2	.	TRBD2	CASSLKLAGDAGELFF	TGTGCCAGCAGCTTGAAGCTAGCGGGGGATGCCGGGGAGCTGTTTTTT
TRBV11-2	TRBJ1-1	.	TRBD1	CASSLGGGSLNTEAFF	TGTGCCAGCAGCTTAGGAGGGGGCAGCTTGAACACTGAAGCTTTCTTT
TRBV5-1	TRBJ2-1	once	.	CASSLGRGTLNNEQFF	TGCGCCAGCAGCTTGGGCCGGGGGACCTTAAACAATGAGCAGTTCTTC
TRBV29-1	TRBJ2-1	.	.	CSAQPGIIPADEQFF	TGCAGCGCACAACCAGGGATCATACCCGCGGATGAGCAGTTCTTC
TRBV5-1	TRBJ1-2	.	.	CASSLSQGNYGYTF	TGCGCCAGCAGCTTGAGCCAGGGGAACTATGGCTACACCTTC
TRBV7-9	TRBJ1-4	.	TRBD1	CASSPGTGALATNEKLFF	TGTGCCAGCAGCCCAGGGACAGGGGCCCTAGCAACTAATGAAAAACTGTTTTTT
TRBV19	TRBJ1-5	.	.	CASSIETARPQHF	TGTGCCAGTAGTATAGAGACAGCCCGGCCCCAGCATTTT
TRBV6-6	TRBJ1-3	.	.	CASSYSRGGGNTIYF	TGTGCCAGCAGTTACTCGCGGGGGGGTGGAAACACCATATATTTT
TRBV12-3/TRBV12-4	TRBJ2-5	.	.	CASSLALGAGYF	TGTGCCAGCAGTTTAGCGCTGGGGGCTGGGTACTTC
TRBV3-1/TRBV3-2	TRBJ1-2	.	.	CASSQDGQGNYGYTF	TGTGCCAGCAGCCAAGATGGCCAGGGAAACTATGGCTACACCTTC
TRBV9	TRBJ2-1	.	.	CASSVDLGAYNEQFF	TGTGCCAGCAGCGTAGATTTAGGGGCTTACAATGAGCAGTTCTTC
TRBV6-5	TRBJ1-5	.	.	CASRTSNQPQHF	TGTGCCAGCAGGACTTCCAATCAGCCCCAGCATTTT
TRBV6-2/TRBV6-3	TRBJ2-3	once	TRBD2	CASSYEGASGGASTDTQYF	TGTGCCAGCAGTTACGAAGGGGCTAGCGGGGGTGCAAGCACAGATACGCAGTATTTT
TRBV18	TRBJ1-1	few	.	CASSPQGDTEAFF	TGTGCCAGCTCACCACAGGGGGACACTGAAGCTTTCTTT
TRBV7-2	TRBJ1-4	.	TRBD1	CASSPRQGFNEKLFF	TGTGCCAGCAGCCCCAGACAGGGGTTTAATGAAAAACTGTTTTTT
TRBV30	TRBJ1-2	.	.	CAWSADGGAIYGYTF	TGTGCCTGGAGTGCAGACGGGGGTGCAATCTATGGCTACACCTTC
TRBV3-1/TRBV3-2	TRBJ1-1	.	TRBD1	CASSLVGDRLNTEAFF	TGTGCCAGCAGCCTCGTAGGGGACAGGTTGAACACTGAAGCTTTCTTT
TRBV5-1	TRBJ1-2	.	TRBD1	CASSLSGGAFGYTF	TGCGCCAGCAGCTTGTCAGGGGGCGCATTTGGCTACACCTTC
TRBV24-1	TRBJ2-3	.	TRBD2	CATSDPTSGPTDTQYF	TGTGCCACCAGTGATCCGACTAGCGGACCTACAGATACGCAGTATTTT